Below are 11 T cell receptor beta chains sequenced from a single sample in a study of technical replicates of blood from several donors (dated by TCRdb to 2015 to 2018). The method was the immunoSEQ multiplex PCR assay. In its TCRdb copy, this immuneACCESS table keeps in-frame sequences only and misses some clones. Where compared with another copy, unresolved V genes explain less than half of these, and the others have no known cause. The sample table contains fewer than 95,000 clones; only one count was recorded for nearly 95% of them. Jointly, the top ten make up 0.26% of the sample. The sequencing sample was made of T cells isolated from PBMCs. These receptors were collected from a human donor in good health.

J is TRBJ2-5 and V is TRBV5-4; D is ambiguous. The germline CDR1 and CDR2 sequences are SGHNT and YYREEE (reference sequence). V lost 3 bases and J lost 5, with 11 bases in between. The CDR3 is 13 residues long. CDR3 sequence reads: CASSSSLMETQYF. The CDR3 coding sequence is TGTGCCAGCAGCTCCTCTCTAATGGAGACCCAGTACTTC. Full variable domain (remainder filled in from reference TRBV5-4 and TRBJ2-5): ETGVTQSPTHLIKTRGQQVTLRCSSQSGHNTVSWYQQALGQGPQFIFQYYREEENGRGNFPPRFSGLQFPNYSSELNVNALELDDSALYLCASSSSLMETQYFGPGTRLLVL.

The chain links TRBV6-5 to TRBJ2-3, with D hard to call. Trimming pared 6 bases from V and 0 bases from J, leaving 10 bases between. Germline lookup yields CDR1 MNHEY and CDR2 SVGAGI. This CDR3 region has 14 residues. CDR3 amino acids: CASSPWRSTDTQYF. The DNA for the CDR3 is TGTGCCAGCAGCCCCTGGCGGAGCACAGATACGCAGTATTTT.

DNA for the CDR3: TGTGCCAGCAGTGTTCCAGGGGCAGAGACCCAGTACTTC. Its protein is CASSVPGAETQYF. V and J are TRBV6-6 and TRBJ2-5; tentative D call: TRBD1 (6 bases). CDR1 MNHNY and CDR2 SVGAGI come from the germline V gene (reference sequence). V lost 5 bases and J 4 bases, leaving 11 bases between the germline ends. The CDR3 runs 13 residues.

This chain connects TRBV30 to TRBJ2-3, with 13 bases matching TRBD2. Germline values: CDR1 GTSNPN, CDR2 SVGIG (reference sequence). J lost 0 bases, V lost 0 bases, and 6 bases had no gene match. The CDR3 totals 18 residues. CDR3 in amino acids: CAWSVLLAGGSSTDTQYF. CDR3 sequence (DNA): TGTGCCTGGAGTGTACTACTAGCGGGGGGGTCTAGCACAGATACGCAGTATTTT. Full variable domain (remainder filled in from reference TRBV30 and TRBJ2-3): SQTIHQWPATLVQPVGSPLSLECTVEGTSNPNLYWYRQAAGRGLQLLFYSVGIGQISSEVPQNLSASRPQDRQFILSSKKLLLSDSGFYLCAWSVLLAGGSSTDTQYFGPGTRLTVL.

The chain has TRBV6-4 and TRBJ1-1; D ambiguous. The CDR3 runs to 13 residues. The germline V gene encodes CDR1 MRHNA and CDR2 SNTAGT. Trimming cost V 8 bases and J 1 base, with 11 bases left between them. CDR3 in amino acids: CASSNSGNTEAFF. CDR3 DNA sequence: TGTGCCAGCTCGAACTCAGGGAACACTGAAGCTTTCTTT.

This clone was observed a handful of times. The CDR3 sequence is CASAWGVVSEAFF. In DNA, the CDR3 is TGTGCCAGCGCGTGGGGGGTTGTATCTGAAGCTTTCTTT. The rearrangement joins TRBV2 to TRBJ1-1, with a possible D match to TRBD1 (5 bases). V lost 8 bases to trimming and J lost 6 bases, with 16 bases between them. The CDR3 is made up of 13 amino acids. Germline V CDR1 and CDR2: SNHLY, FYNNEI.

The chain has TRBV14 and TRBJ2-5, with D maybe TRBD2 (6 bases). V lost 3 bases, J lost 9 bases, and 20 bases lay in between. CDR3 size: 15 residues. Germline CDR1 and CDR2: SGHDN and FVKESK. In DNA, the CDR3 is TGTGCCAGCAGCCACCCGACTAGTAGGCCTGGGGCCCAGTACTTC. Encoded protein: CASSHPTSRPGAQYF.

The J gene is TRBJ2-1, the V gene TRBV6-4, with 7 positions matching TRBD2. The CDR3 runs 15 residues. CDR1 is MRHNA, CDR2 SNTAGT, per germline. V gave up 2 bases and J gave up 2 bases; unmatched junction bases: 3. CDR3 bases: TGTGCCAGCAGTGACATCGCGGGAGCCTACAATGAGCAGTTCTTC. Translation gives CASSDIAGAYNEQFF.

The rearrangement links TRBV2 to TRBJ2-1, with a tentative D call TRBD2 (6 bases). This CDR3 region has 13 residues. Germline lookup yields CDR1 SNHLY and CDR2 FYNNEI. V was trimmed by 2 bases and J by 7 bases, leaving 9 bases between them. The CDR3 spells CASSEWLANEQFF. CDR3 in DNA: TGTGCCAGCAGTGAATGGCTAGCGAATGAGCAGTTCTTC.

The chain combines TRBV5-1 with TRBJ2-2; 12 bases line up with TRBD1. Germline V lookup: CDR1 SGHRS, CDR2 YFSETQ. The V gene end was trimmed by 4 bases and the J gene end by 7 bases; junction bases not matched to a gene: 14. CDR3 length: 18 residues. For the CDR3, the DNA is TGCGCCAGCAGCAAAGCGCCCCACGGGACAGGGGGCGTCGGGGAGCTGTTTTTT. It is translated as CASSKAPHGTGGVGELFF.

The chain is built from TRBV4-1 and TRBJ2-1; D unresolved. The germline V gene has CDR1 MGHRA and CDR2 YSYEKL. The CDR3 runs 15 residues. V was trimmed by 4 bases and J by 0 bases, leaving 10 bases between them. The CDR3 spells CASSPQAISYNEQFF. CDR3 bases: TGCGCCAGCAGCCCGCAGGCGATCTCCTACAATGAGCAGTTCTTC.